These T cell receptor beta chains were read from a single sample in a study of shared clonotypes between healthy human individuals. Produced via immunoSEQ multiplex PCR; TCRdb's table is partial and in-frame only. The table includes about 2.1 million clones, under 95% detected once. Sequencing used naive CD8+ T cells from PBMCs. Every receptor here comes from a man aged 18 to 29 in good health. Some clones in this sample may be carry-over from other donors' samples. The CDR3 runs from the conserved cysteine through the conserved F or W. A D gene is named only where the DNA matches it firmly. Some rows have no size entry. The others give once, few or many, or a class for an expanded clone.

cdr3_length | j_call | d_call | clone_size | v_call | cdr3_aa | cdr3_nt
12 | TRBJ2-7 | . | . | TRBV28 | CASSLGHYEQYF | TGTGCCAGCAGTTTGGGTCACTACGAGCAGTACTTC
16 | TRBJ2-2 | . | . | TRBV7-9 | CASSPRVRKGTGELFF | TGTGCCAGCAGCCCCAGGGTGAGGAAAGGCACCGGGGAGCTGTTTTTT
15 | TRBJ2-7 | . | . | TRBV11-2 | CASSQAGTSPYEQYF | TGTGCCAGCAGCCAAGCCGGGACCTCACCCTACGAGCAGTACTTC
15 | TRBJ1-3 | . | . | TRBV28 | CASMAAGMIGNTIYF | TGTGCCAGCATGGCTGCAGGGATGATTGGAAACACCATATATTTT
16 | TRBJ2-5 | . | . | TRBV4-2 | CASSQEARRAQETQYF | TGTGCCAGCAGCCAAGAGGCCAGGAGGGCCCAAGAGACCCAGTACTTC
14 | TRBJ1-2 | . | . | TRBV5-4 | CASSGTEVSGGYTF | TGTGCCAGCAGCGGAACGGAGGTGTCGGGGGGCTACACCTTC
16 | TRBJ1-4 | . | . | TRBV7-2 | CASSLGRRLADEKLFF | TGTGCCAGCAGCTTAGGACGTCGGCTGGCGGATGAAAAACTGTTTTTT
17 | TRBJ2-3 | TRBD1 | once | TRBV11-2 | CASSIPTGGTSTDTQYF | TGTGCCAGCAGCATACCGACAGGGGGAACTAGCACAGATACGCAGTATTTT
15 | TRBJ1-2 | . | . | TRBV28 | CASTNPPGTSYGYTF | TGTGCCAGCACTAACCCCCCCGGGACGTCCTATGGCTACACCTTC
16 | TRBJ1-5 | . | few | TRBV21-1 | CASSKLAGGGNQPQHF | TGTGCCAGCAGCAAATTGGCGGGTGGAGGGAATCAGCCCCAGCATTTT
12 | TRBJ1-1 | . | . | TRBV19 | CASSSGGAEAFF | TGTGCCAGTAGTTCAGGCGGAGCTGAAGCTTTCTTT
15 | TRBJ1-1 | . | . | TRBV4-3 | CASSPSGGMNTEAFF | TGCGCCAGCAGCCCGAGTGGGGGGATGAACACTGAAGCTTTCTTT
15 | TRBJ2-5 | . | . | TRBV7-8 | CASSLVWGIGETQYF | TGTGCCAGCAGCTTAGTATGGGGGATTGGGGAGACCCAGTACTTC
14 | TRBJ2-7 | TRBD1 | . | TRBV27 | CASSPGTGFYEQYF | TGTGCCAGCAGTCCCGGGACAGGTTTCTACGAGCAGTACTTC
15 | TRBJ1-1 | . | . | TRBV19 | CASSSRGSTNTEAFF | TGTGCCAGTAGTTCAAGAGGGTCGACGAACACTGAAGCTTTCTTT
13 | TRBJ2-7 | . | . | TRBV13 | CASSLGLSGEQYF | TGTGCCAGCAGCTTAGGCTTGTCGGGGGAGCAGTACTTC
14 | TRBJ1-1 | TRBD1 | once | TRBV6-5 | CASSLDRGATEAFF | TGTGCCAGCAGTCTGGACAGGGGGGCCACTGAAGCTTTCTTT
11 | TRBJ2-7 | . | . | TRBV28 | CASRTAYEQYF | TGTGCCAGCCGGACAGCCTACGAGCAGTACTTC
16 | TRBJ2-2 | . | . | TRBV28 | CASSTLREKNTGELFF | TGTGCCAGCAGTACCCTCCGGGAAAAAAACACCGGGGAGCTGTTTTTT
13 | TRBJ1-1 | . | few | TRBV4-1 | CASSHGNGAEAFF | TGCGCCAGCAGCCATGGCAATGGGGCTGAAGCTTTCTTT
12 | TRBJ2-7 | . | once | TRBV10-3 | CAISVQTYEQYF | TGTGCCATCAGTGTACAGACGTACGAGCAGTACTTC
17 | TRBJ2-6 | . | . | TRBV7-3 | CASSLSGVSSGANVLTF | TGTGCCAGCAGCTTAAGCGGGGTAAGCTCTGGGGCCAACGTCCTGACTTTC
14 | TRBJ2-3 | TRBD1 | . | TRBV28 | CASSGQARVGTQYF | TGTGCCAGCAGTGGACAGGCTAGAGTTGGGACGCAGTATTTT
16 | TRBJ1-1 | . | . | TRBV30 | CAWTSAFGRMNTEAFF | TGTGCCTGGACTTCTGCCTTCGGCAGGATGAACACTGAAGCTTTCTTT
18 | TRBJ2-5 | TRBD2 | . | TRBV7-9 | CASSPVSSGLLSQETQYF | TGTGCCAGCAGCCCGGTTTCTAGCGGGCTTCTCTCCCAAGAGACCCAGTACTTC
15 | TRBJ1-5 | . | . | TRBV7-8 | CASSLEGGPNQPQHF | TGTGCCAGCAGCTTAGAGGGGGGGCCAAATCAGCCCCAGCATTTT
14 | TRBJ2-1 | . | . | TRBV5-4 | CASSLLGPYNEQFF | TGTGCCAGCAGCTTACTAGGGCCCTACAATGAGCAGTTCTTC
14 | TRBJ1-2 | . | . | TRBV6-5 | CASSYTRGGYGYTF | TGTGCCAGCAGTTATACCAGGGGTGGATATGGCTACACCTTC
16 | TRBJ2-1 | TRBD2 | . | TRBV28 | CASREGLAGINNEQFF | TGTGCCAGCAGGGAGGGACTAGCGGGAATAAACAATGAGCAGTTCTTC
16 | TRBJ2-2 | . | . | TRBV27 | CASSLFAGSSAGELFF | TGTGCCAGCAGTTTATTCGCAGGCTCGTCCGCCGGGGAGCTGTTTTTT
14 | TRBJ1-1 | . | . | TRBV11-2 | CASSPPAGNTEAFF | TGTGCCAGCAGCCCCCCCGCAGGGAATACTGAAGCTTTCTTT
15 | TRBJ1-1 | . | . | TRBV25-1 | CASSPTLHQRTEAFF | TGTGCCAGCAGTCCCACTCTCCATCAGCGCACTGAAGCTTTCTTT
15 | TRBJ2-3 | . | . | TRBV29-1 | CSVEPVDTSTDTQYF | TGCAGCGTTGAGCCGGTTGACACTAGCACAGATACGCAGTATTTT
15 | TRBJ2-7 | TRBD2 | . | TRBV7-8 | CASSSLAGGAYEQYF | TGTGCCAGCAGCTCACTAGCGGGAGGTGCCTACGAGCAGTACTTC
13 | TRBJ2-2 | . | . | TRBV27 | CASSKRTAGELFF | TGTGCCAGCAGTAAAAGGACAGCCGGGGAGCTGTTTTTT
11 | TRBJ2-2 | . | . | TRBV19 | CASSRTGELFF | TGTGCCAGTAGCCGCACCGGGGAGCTGTTTTTT
12 | TRBJ1-5 | . | . | TRBV6-1 | CASTALGGPQHF | TGTGCCAGCACCGCTTTGGGAGGACCCCAGCATTTT
17 | TRBJ2-1 | TRBD1 | . | TRBV27 | CASSPSQGAIPGNEQFF | TGTGCCAGCAGTCCCTCTCAGGGGGCAATTCCCGGCAATGAGCAGTTCTTC
12 | TRBJ2-2 | . | . | TRBV6-5 | CASSDTTGELFF | TGTGCCAGCAGCGACACTACCGGGGAGCTGTTTTTT
18 | TRBJ1-1 | . | . | TRBV21-1 | CASSKASRDRDLNTEAFF | TGTGCCAGCAGCAAAGCATCCCGGGACAGAGACTTGAACACTGAAGCTTTCTTT
14 | TRBJ1-1 | . | . | TRBV6-4 | CASSDGGTNTEAFF | TGTGCCAGCAGTGACGGCGGAACGAACACTGAAGCTTTCTTT
16 | TRBJ1-3 | . | . | TRBV27 | CASSFSGPSSGNTIYF | TGTGCCAGCAGTTTTTCGGGCCCTAGCTCTGGAAACACCATATATTTT
16 | TRBJ2-5 | . | . | TRBV28 | CASSLVFQSGQETQYF | TGTGCCAGCAGTTTGGTGTTCCAGAGCGGGCAAGAGACCCAGTACTTC
15 | TRBJ2-7 | . | . | TRBV19 | CASSIGRQAGYEQYF | TGTGCCAGTAGTATAGGGAGACAGGCGGGATACGAGCAGTACTTC
15 | TRBJ2-1 | . | . | TRBV11-2 | CASSPLRANTNEQFF | TGTGCCAGCAGCCCCCTCCGGGCCAATACGAATGAGCAGTTCTTC
13 | TRBJ2-7 | . | . | TRBV14 | CASSHADSYEQYF | TGTGCCAGCAGCCATGCTGATTCCTACGAGCAGTACTTC
14 | TRBJ2-1 | . | . | TRBV28 | CASSYVAEYNEQFF | TGTGCCAGCAGTTATGTAGCGGAATACAATGAGCAGTTCTTC